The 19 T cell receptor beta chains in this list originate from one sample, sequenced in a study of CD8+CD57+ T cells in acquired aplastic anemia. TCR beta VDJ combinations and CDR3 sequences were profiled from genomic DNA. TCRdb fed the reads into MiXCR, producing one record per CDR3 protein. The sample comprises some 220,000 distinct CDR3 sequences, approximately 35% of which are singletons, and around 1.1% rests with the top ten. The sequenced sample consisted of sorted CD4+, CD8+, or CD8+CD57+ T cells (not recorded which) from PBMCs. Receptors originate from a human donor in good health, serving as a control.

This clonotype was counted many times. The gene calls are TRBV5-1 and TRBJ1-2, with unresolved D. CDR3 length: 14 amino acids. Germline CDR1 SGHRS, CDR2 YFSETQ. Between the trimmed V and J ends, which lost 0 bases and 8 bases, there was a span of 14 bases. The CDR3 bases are TGCGCCAGCAGCTTGGTCGCAGGAGATGAAGGCTACACCTTC. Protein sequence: CASSLVAGDEGYTF.

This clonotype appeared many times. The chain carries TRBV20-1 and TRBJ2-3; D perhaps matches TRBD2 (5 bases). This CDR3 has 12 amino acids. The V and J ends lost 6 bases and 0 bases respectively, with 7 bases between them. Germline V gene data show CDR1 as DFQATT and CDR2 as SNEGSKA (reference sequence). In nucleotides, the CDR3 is TGCAGTGCCGGCGGGAGCACAGATACGCAGTATTTT. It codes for CSAGGSTDTQYF.

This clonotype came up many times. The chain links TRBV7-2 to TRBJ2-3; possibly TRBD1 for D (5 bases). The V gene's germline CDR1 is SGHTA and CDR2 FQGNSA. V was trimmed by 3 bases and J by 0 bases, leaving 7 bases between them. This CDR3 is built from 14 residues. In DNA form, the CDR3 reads TGTGCCAGCAGCTTGGGGCTTAGCACAGATACGCAGTATTTT. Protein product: CASSLGLSTDTQYF.

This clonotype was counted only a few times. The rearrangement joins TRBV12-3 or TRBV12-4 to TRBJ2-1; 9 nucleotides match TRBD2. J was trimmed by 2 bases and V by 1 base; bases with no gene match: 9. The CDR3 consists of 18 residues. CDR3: CASSLGESGGFAYNEQFF. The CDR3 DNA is TGTGCCAGCAGTTTAGGGGAAAGCGGGGGGTTTGCCTACAATGAGCAGTTCTTC.

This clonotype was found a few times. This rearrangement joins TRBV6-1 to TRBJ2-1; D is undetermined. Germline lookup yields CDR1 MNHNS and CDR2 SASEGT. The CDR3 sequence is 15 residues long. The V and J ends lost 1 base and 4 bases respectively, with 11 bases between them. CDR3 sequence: CASSEGRSPYNEQFF. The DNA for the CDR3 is TGTGCCAGCAGTGAAGGCAGGTCCCCATACAATGAGCAGTTCTTC.

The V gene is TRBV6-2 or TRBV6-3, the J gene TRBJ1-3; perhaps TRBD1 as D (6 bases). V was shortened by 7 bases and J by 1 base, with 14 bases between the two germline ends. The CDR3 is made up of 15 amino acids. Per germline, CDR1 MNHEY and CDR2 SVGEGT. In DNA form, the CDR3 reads TGTGCCAGCAAAGATGGGGGCATTTCTGGAAACACCATATATTTT. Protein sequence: CASKDGGISGNTIYF.

CDR3 loop: CATSMGGGENEKLFF. CDR3 in DNA: TGTGCCACCAGTATGGGAGGAGGCGAAAATGAAAAACTGTTTTTT. The chain employs TRBV24-1 and TRBJ1-4; the D is unclear. This CDR3 is 15 amino acids long. V lost 6 bases and J lost 5, with 15 bases in between. Germline V gives CDR1 KGHDR, CDR2 SFDVKD.

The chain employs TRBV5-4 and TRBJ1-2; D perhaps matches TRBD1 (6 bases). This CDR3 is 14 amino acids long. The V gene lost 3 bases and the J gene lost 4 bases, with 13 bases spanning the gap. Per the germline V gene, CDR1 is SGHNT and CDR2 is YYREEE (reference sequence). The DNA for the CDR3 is TGTGCCAGCAGCTCAGCGACAGGCCTCTATGGCTACACCTTC. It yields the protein CASSSATGLYGYTF. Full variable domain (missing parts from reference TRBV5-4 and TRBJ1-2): ETGVTQSPTHLIKTRGQQVTLRCSSQSGHNTVSWYQQALGQGPQFIFQYYREEENGRGNFPPRFSGLQFPNYSSELNVNALELDDSALYLCASSSATGLYGYTFGSGTRLTVV.

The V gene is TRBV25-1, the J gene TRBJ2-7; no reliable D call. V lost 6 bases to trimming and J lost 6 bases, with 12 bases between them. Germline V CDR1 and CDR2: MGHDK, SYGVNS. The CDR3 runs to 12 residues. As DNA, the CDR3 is TGTGCCAGCAGAGATGAGGCGCGCGAGCAGTACTTC. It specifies CASRDEAREQYF.

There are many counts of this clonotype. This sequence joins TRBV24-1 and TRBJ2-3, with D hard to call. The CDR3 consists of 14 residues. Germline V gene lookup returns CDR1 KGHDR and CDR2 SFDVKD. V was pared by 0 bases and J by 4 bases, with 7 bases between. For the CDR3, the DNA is TGTGCCACCAGTGATTTGGTCCCCCCAGATACGCAGTATTTT. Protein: CATSDLVPPDTQYF.

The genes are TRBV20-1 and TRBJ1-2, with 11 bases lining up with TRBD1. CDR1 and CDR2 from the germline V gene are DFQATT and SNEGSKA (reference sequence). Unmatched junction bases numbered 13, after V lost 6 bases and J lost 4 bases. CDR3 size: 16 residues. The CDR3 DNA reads TGCAGTGCACGAAGCATCGGGACAGGGGGTGGCTATGGCTACACCTTC. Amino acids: CSARSIGTGGGYGYTF.

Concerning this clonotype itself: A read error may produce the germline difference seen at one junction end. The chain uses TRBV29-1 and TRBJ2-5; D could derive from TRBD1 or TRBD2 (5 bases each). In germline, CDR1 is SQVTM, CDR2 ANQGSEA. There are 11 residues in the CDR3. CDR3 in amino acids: CSLGVQEAQYF. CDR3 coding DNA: TGCAGCTTGGGGGTACAAGAGGCCCAGTACTTC.

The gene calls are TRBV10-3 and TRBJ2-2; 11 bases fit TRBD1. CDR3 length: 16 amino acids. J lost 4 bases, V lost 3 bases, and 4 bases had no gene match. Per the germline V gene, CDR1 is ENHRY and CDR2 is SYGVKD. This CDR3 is CAISEGTGGFTGELFF. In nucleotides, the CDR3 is TGTGCCATCAGTGAAGGGACAGGGGGTTTCACCGGGGAGCTGTTTTTT.

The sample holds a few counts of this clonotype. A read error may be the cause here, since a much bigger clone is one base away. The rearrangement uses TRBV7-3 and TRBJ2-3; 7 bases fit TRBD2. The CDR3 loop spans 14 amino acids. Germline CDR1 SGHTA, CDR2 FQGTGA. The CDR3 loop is CVSSLGTTTDTQYF. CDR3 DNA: TGTGTCAGCAGCCTCGGGACTACAACAGATACGCAGTATTTT.

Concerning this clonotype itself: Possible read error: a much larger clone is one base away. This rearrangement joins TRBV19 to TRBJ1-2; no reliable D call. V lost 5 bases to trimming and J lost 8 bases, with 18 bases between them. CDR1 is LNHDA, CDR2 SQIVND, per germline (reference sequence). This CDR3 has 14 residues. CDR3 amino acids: CASSPPPSSGGYTF. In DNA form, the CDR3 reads TGTGCCAGTAGTCCCCCACCCTCTTCTGGAGGCTACACCTTC.

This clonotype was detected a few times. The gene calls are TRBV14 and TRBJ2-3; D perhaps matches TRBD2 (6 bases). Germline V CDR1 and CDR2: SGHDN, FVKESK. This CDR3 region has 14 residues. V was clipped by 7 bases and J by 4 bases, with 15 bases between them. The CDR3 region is CASTPLGGADTQYF. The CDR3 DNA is TGTGCCAGCACCCCCTTGGGGGGTGCAGATACGCAGTATTTT.

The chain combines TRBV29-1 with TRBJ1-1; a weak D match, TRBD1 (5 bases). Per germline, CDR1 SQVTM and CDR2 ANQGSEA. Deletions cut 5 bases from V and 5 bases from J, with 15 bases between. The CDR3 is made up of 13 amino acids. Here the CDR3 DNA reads TGCAGCGTTCTACAGGACCCGAAGACTGAAGCTTTCTTT. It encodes CSVLQDPKTEAFF. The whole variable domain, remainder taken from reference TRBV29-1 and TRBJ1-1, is SAVISQKPSRDICQRGTSLTIQCQVDSQVTMMFWYRQQPGQSLTLIATANQGSEATYESGFVIDKFPISRPNLTFSTLTVSNMSPEDSSIYLCSVLQDPKTEAFFGQGTRLTVV.

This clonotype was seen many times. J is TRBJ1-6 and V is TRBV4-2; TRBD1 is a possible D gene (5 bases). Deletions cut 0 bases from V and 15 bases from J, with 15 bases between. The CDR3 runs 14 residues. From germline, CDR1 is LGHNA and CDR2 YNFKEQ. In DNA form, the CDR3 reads TGTGCCAGCAGCCAAGATTCGGGCAGGGATCTCCTCCACTTT. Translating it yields CASSQDSGRDLLHF.

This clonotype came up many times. The CDR3 spells CSAQQNEKLFF. Here the CDR3 DNA reads TGCAGTGCTCAGCAAAATGAAAAACTGTTTTTT. This rearrangement joins TRBV20-1 to TRBJ1-4; no reliable D call. The CDR3 loop spans 11 amino acids. Germline V gene sequence: CDR1 DFQATT, CDR2 SNEGSKA (reference sequence). V shed 5 bases and J shed 5 bases, with 6 bases lying between them.